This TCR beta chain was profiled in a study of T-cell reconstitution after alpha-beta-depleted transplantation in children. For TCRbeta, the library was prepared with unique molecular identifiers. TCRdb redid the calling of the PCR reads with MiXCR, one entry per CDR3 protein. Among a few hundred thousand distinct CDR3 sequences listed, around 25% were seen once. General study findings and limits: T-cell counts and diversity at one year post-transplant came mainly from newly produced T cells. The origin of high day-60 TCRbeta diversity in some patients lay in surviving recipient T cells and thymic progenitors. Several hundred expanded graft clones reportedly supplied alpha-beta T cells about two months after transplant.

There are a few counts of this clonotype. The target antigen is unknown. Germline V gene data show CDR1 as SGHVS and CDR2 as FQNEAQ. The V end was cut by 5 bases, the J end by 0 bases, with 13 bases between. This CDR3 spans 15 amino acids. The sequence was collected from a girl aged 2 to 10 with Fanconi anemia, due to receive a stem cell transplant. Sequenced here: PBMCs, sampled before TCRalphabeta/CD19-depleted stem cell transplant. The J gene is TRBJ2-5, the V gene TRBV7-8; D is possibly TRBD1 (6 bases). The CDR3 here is CASSRPGTHQETQYF. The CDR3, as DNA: TGTGCCAGCAGCCGTCCCGGGACACACCAAGAGACCCAGTACTTC.